Listed here are 11 T cell receptor beta chains from one sample, sequenced in a study of T cell changes during pregnancy in multiple sclerosis. Profiling relied on immunoSEQ multiplex PCR, and the TCRdb table lists in-frame clones only, not all of them. The profile covers roughly 32,000 clones, with around 93% appearing a single time and 0.41% taken by the ten largest. The material sequenced was CD4+ T cells from peripheral blood mononuclear cells, taken in the second trimester of pregnancy. The receptors were sampled from a female donor with multiple sclerosis, enrolled in a pregnancy study.

The chain recombines TRBV4-1 with TRBJ2-6, with 8 bases matching TRBD1. V lost 1 base to trimming and J lost 0 bases; unmatched junction nucleotides: 11. There are 20 residues in the CDR3. Germline V lookup: CDR1 MGHRA, CDR2 YSYEKL. DNA for the CDR3: TGCGCCAGCAGCCAAGGGGCGACCCGGACAGGGCTCTCTGGGGCCAACGTCCTGACTTTC. Translated, it gives CASSQGATRTGLSGANVLTF.

This chain uses TRBV7-9 with TRBJ1-1; D remains ambiguous. The V and J ends lost 3 bases and 2 bases respectively, with 7 bases between them. The length of the CDR3 is 13 residues. From germline, CDR1 is SEHNR and CDR2 FQNEAQ (reference sequence). The CDR3 spells CASSLSLNTEAFF. In DNA, the CDR3 is TGTGCCAGCAGCTTGAGTCTTAACACTGAAGCTTTCTTT.

The gene calls are TRBV10-3 and TRBJ1-1; 7 bases agree with TRBD1. Germline CDR1 and CDR2: ENHRY and SYGVKD. The CDR3 contains 14 residues. The V segment lost 4 bases and the J segment 1 base; nucleotides outside the gene matches: 3. The CDR3 coding sequence is TGTGCCATCAGTGGTACAGGGGCGAACACTGAAGCTTTCTTT. The encoded protein is CAISGTGANTEAFF.

The V call is TRBV29-1, the J call TRBJ1-4, with D maybe TRBD1 (5 bases). Per germline, CDR1 SQVTM and CDR2 ANQGSEA. The V and J ends lost 2 bases and 7 bases respectively, with 20 bases between them. The CDR3 extends over 16 amino acids. This CDR3 is CSVESGEGSSSEKLFF. The CDR3 nucleotides read TGCAGCGTTGAATCGGGGGAGGGAAGTAGTAGTGAAAAACTGTTTTTT.

The rearrangement joins TRBV6-5 to TRBJ2-7, with 8 bases aligning to TRBD1. CDR3 size: 14 residues. V lost 7 bases and J lost 5; bases outside the gene matches: 10. CDR1 and CDR2 (germline): MNHEY, SVGAGI. DNA for the CDR3: TGTGCCAGCACCCACCCGGACAGGGTGGACGAGCAGTACTTC. Its translation: CASTHPDRVDEQYF.

This chain connects TRBV30 to TRBJ1-5; 8 nucleotides match TRBD1. The germline CDR1 and CDR2 sequences are GTSNPN and SVGIG (reference sequence). J gave up 7 bases and V 2 bases, and 10 bases lay outside the gene matches. The CDR3 extends over 15 amino acids. CDR3 in DNA: TGTGCCTGGAGTCGCCGCGGACAGGGAGTCCAGCCCCAGCATTTT. It encodes CAWSRRGQGVQPQHF.

This chain connects TRBV28 to TRBJ2-4, with D maybe TRBD1 (6 bases). This CDR3 is built from 16 residues. Germline CDR1 MDHEN, CDR2 SYDVKM. V shed 4 bases and J shed 0 bases, with 13 bases lying between them. The CDR3 reads CASSSGDGLAKNIQYF. In DNA, the CDR3 is TGTGCCAGCAGTTCAGGGGACGGGCTAGCCAAAAACATTCAGTACTTC.

V is TRBV19 and J is TRBJ2-7; 7 nucleotides agree with TRBD1. CDR3 size: 14 residues. From germline, CDR1 is LNHDA and CDR2 SQIVND (reference sequence). After removal of 5 bases from V and 0 bases from J, the junction contained 4 bases not matched to a gene. This CDR3 reads CASSVGQFSYEQYF. The DNA of the CDR3 is TGTGCCAGTAGTGTGGGACAGTTCTCCTACGAGCAGTACTTC.

The V call is TRBV28, the J call TRBJ2-7; weak D call: TRBD1 (6 bases). Germline V CDR1 and CDR2: MDHEN, SYDVKM. This CDR3 spans 13 amino acids. The V end lost 3 bases, the J end lost 2 bases, and 8 bases lay between the germline ends. CDR3 DNA: TGTGCCAGCAGTTTGCAGGGGCCCTACGAGCAGTACTTC. This gives the protein CASSLQGPYEQYF.

This chain joins TRBV6-1 and TRBJ1-1; D is perhaps TRBD1 (6 bases). V was pared by 5 bases and J by 10 bases, with 8 bases between. The V gene's germline CDR1 is MNHNS and CDR2 SASEGT. This CDR3 contains 10 residues. The CDR3 region has the DNA TGTGCCAGCAGTCAGGGGATAGCTTTCTTT. This sequence encodes CASSQGIAFF.

The CDR3 loop is CASSRDRGADTQYF. CDR3 sequence (DNA): TGCGCCAGCAGCCGGGACAGGGGGGCAGATACGCAGTATTTT. The rearrangement links TRBV5-1 to TRBJ2-3; TRBD1 matches at 11 bases. The germline gives CDR1 SGHRS, CDR2 YFSETQ. J lost 4 bases, V lost 4 bases, and 2 bases had no gene match. This CDR3 has 14 amino acids.